A single sample is the source of the 21 T cell receptor beta chains below, sequenced in a study of cytomegalovirus exposure and HLA in healthy donors. PCR amplification relied on 60 Vbeta primers (plus 13 Jbeta primers). Clones were sequenced by immunoSEQ multiplex PCR, and TCRdb holds only the in-frame ones, with some missing. The table includes around 190,000 clones, about 77% detected once. Source material: PBMCs. These receptors originate from a female donor in good health and CMV-seronegative.

J is TRBJ2-7 and V is TRBV27; TRBD2 aligns across 13 bases. Unmatched junction bases numbered 5, after V lost 5 bases and J lost 4 bases. The CDR3 sequence is 15 residues long. Germline lookup yields CDR1 MNHEY and CDR2 SMNVEV (reference sequence). CDR3 in amino acids: CASSLLAGGIYEQYF. The CDR3 nucleotides read TGTGCCAGCAGTCTACTAGCGGGAGGGATATACGAGCAGTACTTC.

The J gene is TRBJ1-5, the V gene TRBV28; D unresolved. The CDR3 extends over 12 amino acids. The germline CDR1 and CDR2 sequences are MDHEN and SYDVKM. V was clipped by 5 bases and J by 4 bases, with 6 bases between them. The CDR3 sequence: CASSITNQPQHF. The CDR3 bases are TGTGCCAGCAGTATAACAAATCAGCCCCAGCATTTT.

The rearrangement links TRBV5-1 to TRBJ2-2, with TRBD1 matching 9 bases. Trimming removed 3 bases from V and 3 bases from J; junction bases left unmatched: 9. CDR3 length equals 17 residues. Germline V CDR1 and CDR2: SGHRS, YFSETQ. The chain's CDR3 is CASSSSGTGRYTGELFF. As DNA, the CDR3 is TGCGCCAGCAGCTCATCCGGGACAGGGAGGTACACCGGGGAGCTGTTTTTT. Filled out from reference TRBV5-1 and TRBJ2-2, the complete variable domain reads KAGVTQTPRYLIKTRGQQVTLSCSPISGHRSVSWYQQTPGQGLQFLFEYFSETQRNKGNFPGRFSGRQFSNSRSEMNVSTLELGDSALYLCASSSSGTGRYTGELFFGEGSRLTVL.

The CDR3 sequence: CASSEYTKGQGSGELFF. The DNA for the CDR3 is TGTGCCAGCAGTGAATATACAAAGGGACAGGGGTCCGGGGAGCTGTTTTTT. V is TRBV25-1 and J is TRBJ2-2; 10 positions agree with TRBD1. V gave up 0 bases and J gave up 6 bases; unmatched junction bases: 7. This CDR3 spans 17 amino acids. CDR1 is MGHDK and CDR2 is SYGVNS in the germline V gene.

V and J are TRBV28 and TRBJ2-5, with TRBD1 matching 8 bases. After removal of 4 bases from V and 2 bases from J, the junction contained 9 bases not matched to a gene. The CDR3 spans 16 residues. Germline values: CDR1 MDHEN, CDR2 SYDVKM. In DNA form, the CDR3 reads TGTGCCAGCAGTTCCCGGACAGGGTGGAAACAAGAGACCCAGTACTTC. It translates to CASSSRTGWKQETQYF.

This chain joins TRBV9 and TRBJ2-1; a possible D gene is TRBD2 (6 bases). Trimming took 0 bases from V and 8 from J, leaving 15 bases between them. Germline V gene lookup returns CDR1 SGDLS and CDR2 YYNGEE. The CDR3 totals 15 residues. The CDR3 bases are TGTGCCAGCAGCGTAGGGAGGAGGACTAACGATGAGCAGTTCTTC. Translation gives CASSVGRRTNDEQFF.

The chain links TRBV6-4 to TRBJ1-3; a weak D match, TRBD1 (6 bases). CDR3 length equals 14 residues. CDR1 MRHNA and CDR2 SNTAGT come from the germline V gene. The V end was cut by 6 bases, the J end by 2 bases, with 11 bases between. The CDR3 loop reads CASSQGHPGNTIYF. The CDR3 bases are TGTGCCAGCAGCCAGGGACACCCTGGAAACACCATATATTTT.

This chain links TRBV27 with TRBJ1-1, with D hard to call. Germline V gene sequence: CDR1 MNHEY, CDR2 SMNVEV (reference sequence). The CDR3 loop spans 14 amino acids. Trimming took 3 bases from V and 5 from J, leaving 13 bases between them. DNA of the CDR3: TGTGCCAGCAGTTTCGGCACTTCGGGTACTGAAGCTTTCTTT. Translating it yields CASSFGTSGTEAFF.

The V gene is TRBV5-6, the J gene TRBJ2-7; D perhaps matches TRBD2 (5 bases). This CDR3 has 15 residues. Deletions cut 2 bases from V and 0 bases from J, with 12 bases between. CDR1 and CDR2 (germline): SGHDT, YYEEEE. CDR3 DNA sequence: TGTGCCAGCAGCTTACGGGATGACCTCTCCTACGAGCAGTACTTC. This sequence encodes CASSLRDDLSYEQYF. Together with reference TRBV5-6 and TRBJ2-7, the CDR3 gives the full variable domain: DAGVTQSPTHLIKTRGQQVTLRCSPKSGHDTVSWYQQALGQGPQFIFQYYEEEERQRGNFPDRFSGHQFPNYSSELNVNALLLGDSALYLCASSLRDDLSYEQYFGPGTRLTVT.

The chain uses TRBV5-1 and TRBJ1-6, with D perhaps TRBD1 (6 bases). Germline CDR1 and CDR2: SGHRS and YFSETQ. The CDR3 is made up of 13 amino acids. V was shortened by 5 bases and J by 10 bases, with 13 bases between the two germline ends. CDR3 nucleotides: TGCGCCAGCAGAGGCCCACAGGGATCACCCCTCCACTTT. Protein: CASRGPQGSPLHF.

The gene calls are TRBV18 and TRBJ2-7, with TRBD1 identical over 9 bases. Germline V gene data show CDR1 as KGHSH and CDR2 as LQKENI. This CDR3 region has 14 residues. After removal of 3 bases from V and 5 bases from J, the junction contained 5 bases not matched to a gene. The CDR3, as DNA: TGTGCCAGCTCACCCCTCGGACAGGGGAACGAGCAGTACTTC. It is translated as CASSPLGQGNEQYF.

V gene TRBV7-6 combines with J gene TRBJ2-1, with D possibly TRBD2 on 6 matching bases. The germline CDR1 and CDR2 sequences are SGHVS and FNYEAQ. This CDR3 contains 14 residues. The V end lost 3 bases, the J end lost 10 bases, and 16 bases lay between the germline ends. CDR3 in DNA: TGTGCCAGCAGCTTGGGGACTTCTTACTCGGAGCAGTTCTTC. It codes for CASSLGTSYSEQFF. The full variable domain, completed using reference TRBV7-6 and TRBJ2-1, is GAGVSQSPRYKVTKRGQDVALRCDPISGHVSLYWYRQALGQGPEFLTYFNYEAQQDKSGLPNDRFSAERPEGSISTLTIQRTEQRDSAMYRCASSLGTSYSEQFFGPGTRLTVL.

The chain joins TRBV19 to TRBJ1-2; 7 bases agree with TRBD1. The trim removed 6 bases at V and 2 bases at J, leaving 15 bases unmatched. The CDR3 extends over 17 amino acids. Germline lookup yields CDR1 LNHDA and CDR2 SQIVND (reference sequence). The DNA of the CDR3 is TGTGCCAGTAGAGGGTCAGGGACAGCTCGTTACAACTATGGCTACACCTTC. Protein: CASRGSGTARYNYGYTF.

This clone was recorded a few times. The chain joins TRBV5-6 to TRBJ1-1, with D possibly being TRBD1 (6 bases). Germline V gene data show CDR1 as SGHDT and CDR2 as YYEEEE. The CDR3 loop spans 14 amino acids. V was trimmed by 4 bases and J by 3 bases, leaving 13 bases between them. The CDR3 sequence: CASSLRGRYTEAFF. In DNA form, the CDR3 reads TGTGCCAGCAGCCTCAGGGGTCGGTACACTGAAGCTTTCTTT.

The chain combines TRBV6-1 with TRBJ1-6; D perhaps matches TRBD1 (6 bases). Germline V CDR1 and CDR2: MNHNS, SASEGT. V lost 6 bases and J lost 8, with 14 bases in between. This CDR3 is 14 amino acids long. The CDR3 loop is CASSARDTDSPLHF. DNA for the CDR3: TGTGCCAGCAGCGCCCGGGACACTGATTCACCCCTCCACTTT.

The rearrangement joins TRBV27 to TRBJ2-2, with TRBD1 matching over 7 bases. V lost 5 bases and J lost 2; bases outside the gene matches: 8. CDR1 and CDR2 from the germline V gene are MNHEY and SMNVEV (reference sequence). This CDR3 is built from 16 residues. CDR3 residues: CASSLGTVINTGELFF. In DNA, the CDR3 is TGTGCCAGCAGTCTCGGGACAGTGATTAACACCGGGGAGCTGTTTTTT.

The gene calls are TRBV27 and TRBJ1-1, with D possibly being TRBD1 (5 bases). The length of the CDR3 is 16 residues. CDR1 and CDR2 (germline): MNHEY, SMNVEV (reference sequence). V lost 4 bases and J 0 bases, leaving 15 bases between the germline ends. CDR3 DNA: TGTGCCAGCAGTTCTCAACAGGCCTTAATGAACACTGAAGCTTTCTTT. Residues: CASSSQQALMNTEAFF.

In nucleotides, the CDR3 is TGCGCCAGCAGCCTCCTACCGGGACTAGCGAATTACAATGAGCAGTTCTTC. It specifies CASSLLPGLANYNEQFF. This rearrangement joins TRBV4-1 to TRBJ2-1; 10 bases align to TRBD2. The CDR3 runs 17 residues. Germline V gene lookup returns CDR1 MGHRA and CDR2 YSYEKL. The V and J ends lost 4 bases and 4 bases, in that order; junction bases with no gene match: 10.

A single count supports this clone. Other DNA sequences of this sample code for an identical CDR3. This chain uses TRBV5-1 with TRBJ2-1; tentatively, D is TRBD1 (6 bases). This CDR3 spans 13 amino acids. Germline-derived CDR1 and CDR2 are SGHRS and YFSETQ. V was clipped by 4 bases and J by 4 bases, with 9 bases between them. CDR3 region: CASSLQGYNEQFF. The CDR3 DNA follows: TGCGCCAGCAGCCTCCAGGGGTACAATGAGCAGTTCTTC.

This clone was counted only a few times. The chain combines TRBV7-9 with TRBJ2-2; D not certain. Germline values: CDR1 SEHNR, CDR2 FQNEAQ (reference sequence). This CDR3 region has 12 residues. V gave up 1 base and J gave up 9 bases, with 6 bases separating them. CDR3 nucleotide sequence: TGTGCCAGCAGCTTAGGGGCAAGGGAGCTGTTTTTT. This encodes CASSLGARELFF.

This clone was detected a few times. The chain employs TRBV9 and TRBJ1-2, with TRBD1 identical over 12 bases. CDR1 is SGDLS and CDR2 is YYNGEE in the germline V gene. Trimming cost V 1 base and J 6 bases; bases outside gene matches: 7. CDR3 length equals 16 residues. CDR3 amino acids: CASSVTAGQGANGYTF. Here the CDR3 DNA reads TGTGCCAGCAGCGTAACCGCGGGACAGGGGGCAAATGGCTACACCTTC.